This TCR beta chain was identified during a study of T cell repertoires in cytomegalovirus infection. Study in general: CMV epitopes, recently identified HLA-C-restricted and well-studied HLA-B-restricted, were used. Evidence of both CMV infection and a matching HLA type came from public TCR beta signatures.

Findings and limits, study-wide: Frequencies of public TCR beta families were cumulated, and this identified carriers of CMV plus the relevant HLA. HLA-C-restricted CMV clonotypes gave the most frequent clonotype in two of eight donors.

TCRdb used MiXCR to reprocess the reads, holding one entry per CDR3 protein. This sample yields hundreds of thousands of distinct CDR3 sequences, of which around a third are seen a single time; about an eighth belongs to the top ten. Note on this clonotype: The target antigen is unknown.

Specimen: cultured CD8+ T cells from PBMCs, collected from culture after CMV antigen stimulation. This receptor was identified in a human donor in good health (CMV status not recorded). Some clones in this sample may be carry-over from other donors' samples.

The CDR3 is CASSENRDRKPYEQYF. CDR3 DNA sequence: TGTGCCAGCAGCGAAAACCGGGACAGAAAACCCTACGAGCAGTACTTC. The rearrangement links TRBV6-1 to TRBJ2-7; 7 bases match TRBD1. Germline CDR1 and CDR2: MNHNS and SASEGT. The CDR3 is 16 residues long. V dropped 6 bases and J dropped 2; count of bases not matched to a gene: 13.